These 13 T cell receptor beta chains were sequenced from one sample in a study of blood T cell repertoires in COVID-19. Sequencing used immunoSEQ multiplex PCR; TCRdb keeps in-frame clones, though not all of them. The sample lists tens of thousands of clones; 70% to 80% were seen once. The sequenced material came from peripheral blood. The receptors shown here come from a man in his 70s with COVID-19, enrolled during active disease.

This clone is medium-sized by share. This rearrangement joins TRBV2 to TRBJ1-3; D perhaps matches TRBD1 (6 bases). Germline CDR1 reads SNHLY; CDR2 reads FYNNEI. With 10 bases removed from V and 4 bases from J, the gap between germline ends came to 26 bases. CDR3 length: 17 amino acids. The CDR3 sequence: CATRTGIVSPRGNTIYF. The CDR3, as DNA: TGTGCCACCCGCACAGGGATTGTCTCTCCGCGAGGAAACACCATATATTTT.

The chain has TRBV19 and TRBJ2-2, with D possibly TRBD1 on 5 matching bases. Trimming removed 3 bases from V and 1 base from J, with 9 bases in between. Germline V gives CDR1 LNHDA, CDR2 SQIVND (reference sequence). There are 15 residues in the CDR3. This CDR3 reads CASSISGLNTGELFF. CDR3 nucleotides: TGTGCCAGTAGTATTTCAGGGTTGAACACCGGGGAGCTGTTTTTT.

The sample holds one count of this clone. V is TRBV3-1 (or the pseudogene TRBV3-2) and J is TRBJ2-1; 7 bases fit TRBD1. V lost 4 bases to trimming and J lost 7 bases; unmatched junction nucleotides: 4. CDR3 length equals 13 residues. Germline V gives CDR1 LGHDT, CDR2 YNNKEL (reference sequence). The CDR3 nucleotides read TGTGCCAGCAGCCTGACAGGGAAGAATGAGCAGTTCTTC. This encodes CASSLTGKNEQFF.

This clone was counted a few times. The gene calls are TRBV7-9 and TRBJ2-2, with D possibly being TRBD1 (7 bases). CDR1 SEHNR and CDR2 FQNEAQ come from the germline V gene (reference sequence). The CDR3 has 13 amino acids. V shed 5 bases and J shed 5 bases, with 9 bases lying between them. CDR3: CASSPGGTGELFF. CDR3 nucleotide sequence: TGTGCCAGCAGCCCAGGGGGGACCGGGGAGCTGTTTTTT.

This chain joins TRBV15 and TRBJ2-7; 10 nucleotides line up with TRBD1. The length of the CDR3 is 15 residues. V trimming: 4 bases; J trimming: 0 bases; junction bases outside the gene matches: 3. CDR1 LNHNV and CDR2 YYDKDF come from the germline V gene (reference sequence). CDR3 DNA sequence: TGTGCCACCAGCAAGGACAGGGGGACCTCCTACGAGCAGTACTTC. It yields the protein CATSKDRGTSYEQYF.

The CDR3 DNA follows: TGTGCCAGCAGCGTCGAGGTCGAGCAGTACTTC. It translates to CASSVEVEQYF. The chain combines TRBV11-3 with TRBJ2-7; the D is unclear. This CDR3 spans 11 amino acids. Germline V gives CDR1 SGHNT, CDR2 YENEEA. Trimming shortened V by 5 bases and J by 6 bases, and 8 bases separated the two germline ends. The full variable domain, its missing parts supplied by reference TRBV11-3 and TRBJ2-7, is EAGVVQSPRYKIIEKKQPVAFWCNPISGHNTLYWYLQNLGQGPELLIRYENEEAVDDSQLPKDRFSAERLKGVDSTLKIQPAELGDSAVYLCASSVEVEQYFGPGTRLTVT.

The chain couples TRBV4-3 to TRBJ1-2; D gene ambiguous. This CDR3 is built from 16 residues. The V end lost 0 bases, the J end lost 7 bases, and 18 bases lay between the germline ends. Germline V lookup: CDR1 LGHNA, CDR2 YSLEER. Here the CDR3 DNA reads TGCGCCAGCAGCCAAGACTACGGGTATAAGTTAAGTGGCTACACCTTC. Its protein product is CASSQDYGYKLSGYTF.

V usage is TRBV3-1 (or the pseudogene TRBV3-2) and J usage is TRBJ1-1; TRBD1 might be the D (5 bases). The germline V gene has CDR1 LGHDT and CDR2 YNNKEL (reference sequence). Trimming removed 2 bases at V and 5 bases at J, with 12 bases between. The CDR3 spans 14 residues. Here the CDR3 DNA reads TGTGCCAGCAGCCAAAGGGGTTGGGGAACTGAAGCTTTCTTT. Protein sequence: CASSQRGWGTEAFF.

This chain connects TRBV6-5 to TRBJ2-7, with D perhaps matching TRBD2 (6 bases). The CDR3 length is 15 residues. Looked up from germline, CDR1 is MNHEY and CDR2 is SVGAGI. The V gene lost 2 bases and the J gene lost 3 bases, with 14 bases spanning the gap. In nucleotides, the CDR3 is TGTGCCAGCAGTTACCGCGGGGCGCAGGGCTACGAGCAGTACTTC. Protein: CASSYRGAQGYEQYF.

This clone was found a few times. The chain has TRBV30 and TRBJ1-2; 9 bases agree with TRBD1. J gave up 7 bases and V 0 bases, and 6 bases lay outside the gene matches. The CDR3 spans 14 residues. Germline CDR1 and CDR2: GTSNPN and SVGIG (reference sequence). The CDR3 nucleotides are TGTGCCTGGAGTGTTCACAGGGGGCAAGGTGGCTACACCTTC. This encodes CAWSVHRGQGGYTF. The full variable domain, its missing parts supplied by reference TRBV30 and TRBJ1-2, is SQTIHQWPATLVQPVGSPLSLECTVEGTSNPNLYWYRQAAGRGLQLLFYSVGIGQISSEVPQNLSASRPQDRQFILSSKKLLLSDSGFYLCAWSVHRGQGGYTFGSGTRLTVV.

The V call is TRBV7-2, the J call TRBJ2-1; 7 bases line up with TRBD2. This CDR3 region has 16 residues. With 5 bases clipped from V and 0 bases from J, the junction kept 7 bases outside the gene matches. Germline V CDR1 and CDR2: SGHTA, FQGNSA. The CDR3 here is CASSHRTRSSYNEQFF. The CDR3 DNA reads as TGTGCCAGCAGCCACCGGACTAGAAGCTCCTACAATGAGCAGTTCTTC. The full variable domain, rest sourced from reference TRBV7-2 and TRBJ2-1, is GAGVSQSPSNKVTEKGKDVELRCDPISGHTALYWYRQSLGQGLEFLIYFQGNSAPDKSGLPSDRFSAERTGGSVSTLTIQRTQQEDSAVYLCASSHRTRSSYNEQFFGPGTRLTVL.

The chain links TRBV5-4 to TRBJ2-5, with 10 bases that match TRBD2. The CDR3 runs 15 residues. The ends lost 2 bases at V and 1 base at J; junction bases unmatched: 2. The V gene's germline CDR1 is SGHNT and CDR2 YYREEE (reference sequence). As DNA, the CDR3 is TGTGCCAGCAGCTTCGGGACTAGCGTCCAAGAGACCCAGTACTTC. Its translation is CASSFGTSVQETQYF.

This chain links TRBV28 with TRBJ2-7; TRBD2 aligns across 7 bases. The CDR3 sequence is 17 residues long. CDR1 and CDR2 (germline): MDHEN, SYDVKM. The V gene end was trimmed by 6 bases and the J gene end by 0 bases; junction bases not matched to a gene: 14. CDR3 DNA: TGTGCCAGCAGCCAACTGCTCGCTAGCGGTTTCTCCTACGAGCAGTACTTC. This encodes CASSQLLASGFSYEQYF.